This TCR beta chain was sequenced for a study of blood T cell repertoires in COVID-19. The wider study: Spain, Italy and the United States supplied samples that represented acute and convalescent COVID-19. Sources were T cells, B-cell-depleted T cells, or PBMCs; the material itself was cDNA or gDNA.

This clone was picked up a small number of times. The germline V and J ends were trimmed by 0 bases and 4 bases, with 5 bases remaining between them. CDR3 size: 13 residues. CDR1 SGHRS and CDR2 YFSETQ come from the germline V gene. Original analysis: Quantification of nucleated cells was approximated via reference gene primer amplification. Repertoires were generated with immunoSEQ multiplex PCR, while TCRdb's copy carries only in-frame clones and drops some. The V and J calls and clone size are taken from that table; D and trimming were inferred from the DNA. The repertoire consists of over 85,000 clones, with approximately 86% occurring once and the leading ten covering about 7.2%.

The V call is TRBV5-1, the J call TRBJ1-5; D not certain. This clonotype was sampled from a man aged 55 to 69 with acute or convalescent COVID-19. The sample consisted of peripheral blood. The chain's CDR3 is CASSLGANQPQHF. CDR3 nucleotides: TGCGCCAGCAGCTTGGGGGCGAATCAGCCCCAGCATTTT. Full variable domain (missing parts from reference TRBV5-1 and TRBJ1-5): KAGVTQTPRYLIKTRGQQVTLSCSPISGHRSVSWYQQTPGQGLQFLFEYFSETQRNKGNFPGRFSGRQFSNSRSEMNVSTLELGDSALYLCASSLGANQPQHFGDGTRLSIL.